A selection of T cell receptor beta chains follows, all from one sample in a study of a mutant IDH1 vaccine in newly diagnosed glioma. Their target antigens are unknown. Libraries were prepared by immunoSEQ multiplex PCR; TCRdb keeps only in-frame clonotypes and omits some of them. The sample contains 50,000 to 75,000 clones, about 86% of which appear only once. Sequenced material: PBMCs, taken from a glioma patient whose treatment included an IDH1 peptide vaccine. The receptors derive from a woman between 45 and 60 years old with glioma. Both conserved end residues are part of each CDR3. The D gene is left open where the match is weak. Not every row has a clone size; where given, it reads once, few, many or a size class.

TRBJ1-1 TRBV19 - - TGTGCCAGTAGTATAGATATGGGGGTTGGGGCTGAAGCTTTCTTT CASSIDMGVGAEAFF
TRBJ1-4 TRBV28 - few TGTGCCAGCAGTCGCCTTGACAGTGCAACTAATGAAAAACTGTTTTTT CASSRLDSATNEKLFF
TRBJ2-3 TRBV10-2 - - TGCGCCAGCAGTGACCTCACAGATACGCAGTATTTT CASSDLTDTQYF
TRBJ1-6 TRBV30 - - TGTGCCTGGAGCTACGGGGGCCCCTATAATTCACCCCTCCACTTT CAWSYGGPYNSPLHF
TRBJ1-1 TRBV7-7 - - TGTGCCAGCAGCTTAGAGGCGGGTGCTGAAGCTTTCTTT CASSLEAGAEAFF
TRBJ1-5 TRBV2 TRBD1 - TGTGCCAGCAGTGAGGACAGGGGGCTTCAGCCCCAGCATTTT CASSEDRGLQPQHF
TRBJ1-1 TRBV7-9 - few TGTGCCAGCAGCCGAAACACTGAAGCTTTCTTT CASSRNTEAFF
TRBJ2-7 TRBV6-6 TRBD1 - TGTGCCAGCAGTGCAGGGGGTTCCTACGAGCAGTACTTC CASSAGGSYEQYF
TRBJ1-4 TRBV29-1 - - TGCAGCGTTCAGACCCCGGGACATGCGGATGAAAAACTGTTTTTT CSVQTPGHADEKLFF
TRBJ2-7 TRBV5-1 - - TGCGCCAGCAGGCCAGCGTCGGGGACCTCCTACGAGCAGTACTTC CASRPASGTSYEQYF
TRBJ1-5 TRBV6-1 - - TGTGCCAGCAGTGCCACCTGGGGGGAGCAGCCCCAGCATTTT CASSATWGEQPQHF
TRBJ1-5 TRBV6-5 - - TGTGCCAGCAGTTACGGGTTAACCGCTAGCAATCAGCCCCAGCATTTT CASSYGLTASNQPQHF
TRBJ1-1 TRBV13 - - TGTGCCAGCAGCTTAACCCCCCCGGCTGAAGCTTTCTTT CASSLTPPAEAFF
TRBJ1-4 TRBV9 - - TGTGCCAGCAGCGTAGACCACTCAACTAATGAAAAACTGTTTTTT CASSVDHSTNEKLFF
TRBJ2-2 TRBV6-5 - - TGTGCCAGCAGCTATTTCGATTCCGGGGAGCTGTTTTTT CASSYFDSGELFF
TRBJ1-4 TRBV6-5 TRBD1 - TGTGCCAGCAGGGGAACAGGGGCTAATGAAAAACTGTTTTTT CASRGTGANEKLFF
TRBJ2-6 TRBV7-3 - few TGTGCCAGCAGCTCCCTGGGGCCCGGGGCCAACGTCCTGACTTTC CASSSLGPGANVLTF
TRBJ2-7 TRBV4-1 - - TGCGCCAGCAGCCCAGCAAAGGGCCCGCGGAACGAGCAGTACTTC CASSPAKGPRNEQYF
TRBJ2-3 TRBV2 TRBD1 once TGTGCCAGCAGTGAGGGAGGACAGGGGGTTAAAGATACGCAGTATTTT CASSEGGQGVKDTQYF
TRBJ2-7 TRBV7-9 - once TGTGCCAGCAGCTCACCTCAGGCGGCGAGCTACGAGCAGTACTTC CASSSPQAASYEQYF
TRBJ1-2 TRBV12-5 - - TGTGCTAGTGGTTTGGACAGGACGAACTATGGCTACACCTTC CASGLDRTNYGYTF
TRBJ1-2 TRBV30 TRBD1 - TGTGCCTGGAACGACAGGGGCGACTATGGCTACACCTTC CAWNDRGDYGYTF
TRBJ2-1 TRBV6-6 TRBD2 - TGTGCCAGTCTTGTCGGTGGCGGGGGGGCCTACAATGAGCAGTTCTTC CASLVGGGGAYNEQFF
TRBJ1-2 TRBV9 - - TGTGCCAGCAGCCGGACAGATGCTAACTATGGCTACACCTTC CASSRTDANYGYTF
TRBJ2-7 TRBV10-2 - - TGCGCCAGCAGTGAGTCCGTCCACTACGAGCAGTACTTC CASSESVHYEQYF
TRBJ2-6 TRBV27 TRBD1 - TGTGCCAGCAGTTTTGGCAGGGGGTACGATCCTGGGGCCAACGTCCTGACTTTC CASSFGRGYDPGANVLTF
TRBJ2-3 TRBV6-1 TRBD2 few TGTGCCAGCAGTTTGACTAGCGGGGGGGCCGATACGCAGTATTTT CASSLTSGGADTQYF
TRBJ2-3 TRBV19 - once TGTGCCAGTAGTATTATCGGGACAGATACGCAGTATTTT CASSIIGTDTQYF
TRBJ2-7 TRBV2 TRBD1 few TGTGCCAGCAGTGGGGAAGGACAGGGGCCCTACGAGCAGTACTTC CASSGEGQGPYEQYF
TRBJ1-1 TRBV5-1 TRBD1 few TGCGCCAGCAGCTCACAGGGGAGTCGGACTGAAGCTTTCTTT CASSSQGSRTEAFF
TRBJ1-1 TRBV9 - - TGTGCCAGCAGCGTCTCCGGGACACCGAACACTGAAGCTTTCTTT CASSVSGTPNTEAFF
TRBJ1-1 TRBV27 - - TGTGCCAGCAGTTTTCGGACTTGGTCCTCGGACAGCACTGAAGCTTTCTTT CASSFRTWSSDSTEAFF
TRBJ1-2 TRBV6-1 - - TGTGCCAGCAGTGAAAGTAACAGTAACTATGGCTACACCTTC CASSESNSNYGYTF
TRBJ1-2 TRBV27 - - TGTGCCAGCCGCCAAGGGCCTGGTGGCTACACCTTC CASRQGPGGYTF
TRBJ2-3 TRBV5-1 - - TGCGCCAGCAGCTGGACCACTGTTGAGGGGACAGATACGCAGTATTTT CASSWTTVEGTDTQYF
TRBJ2-7 TRBV5-1 - - TGCGCCAGCAGCTTGGCTACAGCGTTCTCCTACGAGCAGTACTTC CASSLATAFSYEQYF
TRBJ2-7 TRBV5-4 TRBD2 once TGTGCCAGCAGCCAGACTAGCGGGAGCTACGAGCAGTACTTC CASSQTSGSYEQYF
TRBJ1-1 TRBV4-3 - - TGCGCCAGCAGCCAAGATAGGGGGGGCACTGAAGCTTTCTTT CASSQDRGGTEAFF
TRBJ1-2 TRBV10-3 TRBD1 few TGTGCCATCAGGGCGACAGGGGGACGGGGGTATGGCTACACCTTC CAIRATGGRGYGYTF
TRBJ1-1 TRBV27 - - TGTGCCAGCAGCCGGGCGGGGTACACTGAAGCTTTCTTT CASSRAGYTEAFF
TRBJ1-4 TRBV5-4 - - TGTGCCAGCAGCCCCAGGTTCAGGCACGTTGAAAAACTGTTTTTT CASSPRFRHVEKLFF
TRBJ2-7 TRBV5-6 TRBD2 - TGTGCCAGCAGCTTAGAGCCTAGCGGGGGGGCATCTCTCCACGAGCAGTACTTC CASSLEPSGGASLHEQYF
TRBJ1-4 TRBV5-5 - - TGTGCCAGCAGCTTGGCGGCTAATGAAAAACTGTTTTTT CASSLAANEKLFF
TRBJ1-2 TRBV2 - few TGTGCCAGCGCTATAGAGGGCTATGGCTACACCTTC CASAIEGYGYTF
TRBJ1-5 TRBV18 - once TGTGCCAGCTCACCACGACAGGGCAATCAGCCCCAGCATTTT CASSPRQGNQPQHF
TRBJ1-4 TRBV2 - - TGTGCCAGCAGTGGGGTCGGGACGTTATATGAAAAACTGTTTTTT CASSGVGTLYEKLFF
TRBJ1-1 TRBV7-6 - few TGTGCCAGCAGCTCGGACACTGAAGCTTTCTTT CASSSDTEAFF
TRBJ1-5 TRBV18 - few TGTGCCAGCTCACCAAAGCGAGAAAGTCAGCCCCAGCATTTT CASSPKRESQPQHF